A selection of T cell receptor beta chains follows, all from one sample in a study of blood T cell repertoires in COVID-19. TCRdb's copy holds only in-frame clones and misses some; the assay was immunoSEQ multiplex PCR. The table has hundreds of thousands of clones, about 90% seen once; the top ten hold 3%. Sequencing was performed on peripheral blood. The receptor source for this set is a man between 18 and 35 years old with active or convalescent COVID-19. CDR3s include the opening cysteine and the closing phenylalanine or tryptophan. D genes are given only for firm matches.

v_call	d_call	j_call	cdr3_aa
TRBV29-1	NA	TRBJ2-2	CSTWEGAGELFF
TRBV6-2/TRBV6-3	NA	TRBJ1-1	CASSYASWGLEAFF
TRBV27	NA	TRBJ2-7	CASSPRVPPHEQYF
TRBV5-1	NA	TRBJ1-5	CASSLGGEGIQPQHF
TRBV27	NA	TRBJ2-1	CASSLTSRYSYNEQFF
TRBV7-2	NA	TRBJ2-3	CASSLALVTDTQYF
TRBV7-8	TRBD2	TRBJ2-1	CASSLPRLAGGPFSYNEQFF
TRBV19	NA	TRBJ1-1	CASRSGGGPTEAFF
TRBV6-6	TRBD1	TRBJ2-5	CATHSGQGWTQETQYF
TRBV7-9	NA	TRBJ2-5	CASSFQDSQRYF
TRBV19	NA	TRBJ1-3	CASRAAAASGNTIYF
TRBV11-1	TRBD2	TRBJ2-5	CASSFGLAGETQYF
TRBV7-9	NA	TRBJ2-1	CASSLKRASGSYNEQFF
TRBV6-5	NA	TRBJ2-7	CASSFPQGPYEQYF
TRBV30	NA	TRBJ1-5	CAWTLEGYNQPQHF
TRBV3-1/TRBV3-2	NA	TRBJ2-3	CASSHFTYTDTQYF
TRBV28	TRBD1	TRBJ2-5	CASRALAGGPQETQYF
TRBV23-1	NA	TRBJ1-3	CASKKGGLAGNTIYF
TRBV5-1	TRBD1	TRBJ2-1	CASSLEGGFSYNEQFF
TRBV12-5	TRBD2	TRBJ2-1	CASFLSAGSYNEQFF
TRBV4-1	NA	TRBJ1-1	CASSQEGGGLTEAFF
TRBV7-8	TRBD2	TRBJ2-1	CASSLVASGRIEQFF